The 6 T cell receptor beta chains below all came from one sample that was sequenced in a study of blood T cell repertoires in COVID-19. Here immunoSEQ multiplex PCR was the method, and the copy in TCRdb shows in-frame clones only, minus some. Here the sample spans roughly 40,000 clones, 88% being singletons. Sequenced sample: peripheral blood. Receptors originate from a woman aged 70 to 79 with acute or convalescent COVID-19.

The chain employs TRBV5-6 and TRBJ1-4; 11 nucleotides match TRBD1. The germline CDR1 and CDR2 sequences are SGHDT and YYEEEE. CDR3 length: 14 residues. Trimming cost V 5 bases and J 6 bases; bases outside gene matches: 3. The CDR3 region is CASSRTGGDEKLFF. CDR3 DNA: TGTGCCAGCAGTCGGACAGGGGGCGATGAAAAACTGTTTTTT. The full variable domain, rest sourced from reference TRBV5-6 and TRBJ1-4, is DAGVTQSPTHLIKTRGQQVTLRCSPKSGHDTVSWYQQALGQGPQFIFQYYEEEERQRGNFPDRFSGHQFPNYSSELNVNALLLGDSALYLCASSRTGGDEKLFFGSGTQLSVL.

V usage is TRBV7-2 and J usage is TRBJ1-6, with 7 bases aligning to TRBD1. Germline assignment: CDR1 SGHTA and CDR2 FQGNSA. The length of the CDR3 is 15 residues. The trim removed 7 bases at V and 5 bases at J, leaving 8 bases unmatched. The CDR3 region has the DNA TGTGCCAGCACCCTCGGGACAGCTAATAATTCACCCCTCCACTTT. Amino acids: CASTLGTANNSPLHF. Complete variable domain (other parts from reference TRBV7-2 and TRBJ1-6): GAGVSQSPSNKVTEKGKDVELRCDPISGHTALYWYRQSLGQGLEFLIYFQGNSAPDKSGLPSDRFSAERTGGSVSTLTIQRTQQEDSAVYLCASTLGTANNSPLHFGNGTRLTVT.

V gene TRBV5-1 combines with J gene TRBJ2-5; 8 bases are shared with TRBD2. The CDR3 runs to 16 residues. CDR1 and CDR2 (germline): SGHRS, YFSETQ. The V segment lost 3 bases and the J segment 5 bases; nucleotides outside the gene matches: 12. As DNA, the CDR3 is TGCGCCAGCAGCTCCCAAGGGCTAGCGGGTGGTGAGACCCAGTACTTC. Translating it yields CASSSQGLAGGETQYF.

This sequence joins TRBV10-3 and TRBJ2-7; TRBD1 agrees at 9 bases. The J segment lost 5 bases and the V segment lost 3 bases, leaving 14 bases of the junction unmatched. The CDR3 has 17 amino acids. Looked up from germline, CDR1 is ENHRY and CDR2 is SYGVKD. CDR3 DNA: TGTGCCATCAGTGACTTCTCACCCGGGACAGGGTACCACGAGCAGTACGTC. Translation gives CAISDFSPGTGYHEQYV.

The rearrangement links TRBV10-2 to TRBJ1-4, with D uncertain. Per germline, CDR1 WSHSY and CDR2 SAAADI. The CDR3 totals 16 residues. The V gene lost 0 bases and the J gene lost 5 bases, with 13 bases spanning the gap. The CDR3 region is CASSESVKPLNEKLFF. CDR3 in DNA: TGCGCCAGCAGTGAGTCTGTGAAGCCTTTAAATGAAAAACTGTTTTTT.

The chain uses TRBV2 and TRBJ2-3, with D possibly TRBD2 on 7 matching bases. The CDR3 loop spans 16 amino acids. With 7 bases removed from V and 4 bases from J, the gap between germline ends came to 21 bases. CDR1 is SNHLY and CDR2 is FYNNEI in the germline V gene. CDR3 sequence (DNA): TGTGCCAGCACCGGGGGGACACTCCTCAGAGCAGATACGCAGTATTTT. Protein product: CASTGGTLLRADTQYF.